The present entry profiles one T cell receptor beta chain with its context. Its antigen is not identified. This sample was included in a study of shared clonotypes between healthy human individuals. General study points: Estimated richness values were generally larger in naive subsets than in memory subsets.

Data came from immunoSEQ multiplex PCR; TCRdb stores just in-frame clones and leaves some out. The sample records fewer than 1.4 million clones, 70% to 80% being singletons. V shed 5 bases and J shed 8 bases, with 18 bases lying between them. This CDR3 has 15 residues. Germline V lookup: CDR1 MNHNS, CDR2 SASEGT. This TCR came from a young man in good health. Some clones in this sample may be carry-over from other donors' samples. The rearrangement joins TRBV6-1 to TRBJ1-4; D perhaps matches TRBD1 (6 bases). Material: memory CD4+ T cells from PBMCs. Subset described: CD45RA-negative fraction. This CDR3 is CASSPGGGLGEKLFF. The CDR3 bases are TGTGCCAGCAGTCCTGGGGGGGGGCTGGGCGAAAAACTGTTTTTT.